This T cell receptor beta chain was documented in a study of blood T cell repertoires in COVID-19. Recruited during active infection, patients (from Seattle) were subsequently followed longitudinally. Assay used: immunoSEQ multiplex PCR; TCRdb lists only in-frame clones, some missing. The profile shows around 150,000 clones, around 90% of them singletons. V lost 5 bases, J lost 1 base, and 10 bases stayed unmatched. Germline assignment: CDR1 SGHTA and CDR2 FQGTGA. The CDR3 is 18 amino acids. The sequence was collected from a human donor with COVID-19, enrolled during active disease. The donor label of this sample is uncertain. Sequenced material: peripheral blood. The chain carries TRBV7-3 and TRBJ2-4, with TRBD2 matching over 11 bases. The CDR3 DNA sequence: TGTGCCAGCAGCCCCGGGACTAGCGGTGGTTATGCCAAAAACATTCAGTACTTC. As protein: CASSPGTSGGYAKNIQYF.